The 23 T cell receptor beta chains reported below all come from one sample, sequenced in a study of molecular identifiers for immune sequencing clone quantification. MiXCR, run by TCRdb on the PCR reads, gives a single entry per CDR3 protein. The sample shows around 300,000 distinct CDR3 sequences, 24% of them seen only once. The sequencing input was naive CD8+ T cells from blood, with Jurkat cell RNA spiked in. Subset noted: FACS-sorted CD8+CD4-CCR7+CD45RA+ naive T cells. These receptors were taken from a human donor in good health. Some libraries in this study had Jurkat cell RNA spiked in.

At least ten counts were recorded for this clonotype. This chain uses TRBV20-1 with TRBJ1-1, with TRBD1 matching over 7 bases. In germline, CDR1 is DFQATT, CDR2 SNEGSKA (reference sequence). The CDR3 runs 16 residues. With 3 bases clipped from V and 5 bases from J, the junction kept 15 bases outside the gene matches. The CDR3 sequence: CSARQGDRAFETEAFF. The CDR3 DNA reads TGCAGTGCTAGGCAGGGAGACAGGGCCTTTGAGACTGAAGCTTTCTTT.

V is TRBV6-5 and J is TRBJ2-5; TRBD2 might be the D (6 bases). The CDR3 has 15 residues. CDR1 and CDR2 (germline): MNHEY, SVGAGI. V was clipped by 2 bases and J by 2 bases, with 12 bases between them. Written as DNA, the CDR3 is TGTGCCAGCAGTTACGGTCTGGGGGGACAAGAGACCCAGTACTTC. Protein sequence: CASSYGLGGQETQYF.

This clonotype was observed at least ten times. This rearrangement joins TRBV20-1 to TRBJ2-7; the match to TRBD2 covers 10 bases. Germline V gene sequence: CDR1 DFQATT, CDR2 SNEGSKA (reference sequence). The V gene end was trimmed by 7 bases and the J gene end by 2 bases; junction bases not matched to a gene: 11. CDR3 size: 15 residues. CDR3 sequence: CSVQILAGDTYEQYF. CDR3 sequence (DNA): TGCAGTGTTCAGATCCTAGCGGGGGACACCTACGAGCAGTACTTC.

This clonotype has more than one count but fewer than ten. This chain connects TRBV30 to TRBJ2-1; 8 bases are a match to TRBD2. Germline CDR1 is GTSNPN and CDR2 is SVGIG (reference sequence). The CDR3 spans 15 residues. V was pared by 0 bases and J by 9 bases, with 10 bases of the junction left unmatched. CDR3: CAWSVWRGLEVEQFF. CDR3 DNA sequence: TGTGCCTGGAGTGTGTGGAGGGGACTAGAGGTTGAGCAGTTCTTC.

This clonotype was counted a few times. At one boundary the junction diverges from the germline segment, which might be a read error. The chain combines TRBV7-2 with TRBJ1-1; TRBD1 is a possible D gene (6 bases). The germline CDR1 and CDR2 sequences are SGHTA and FQGNSA. This CDR3 is 14 amino acids long. The CDR3: CASSLTRGGTEALF. CDR3 nucleotides: TGTGCCAGCAGCTTGACGAGGGGGGGCACTGAAGCTTTATTT.

This clonotype was observed a handful of times. The V call is TRBV7-2, the J call TRBJ2-3; D is uncertain. V was shortened by 1 base and J by 0 bases, with 17 bases between the two germline ends. The length of the CDR3 is 18 residues. Germline CDR1 SGHTA, CDR2 FQGNSA. The CDR3 DNA sequence: TGTGCCAGCAGCTTAGTCCCTTTTGATTACTATAGCACAGATACGCAGTATTTT. Protein sequence: CASSLVPFDYYSTDTQYF.

This clonotype was observed a handful of times. The CDR3 sequence is CASSPYQGQPQHF. The CDR3 nucleotides are TGTGCCAGCAGTCCCTACCAAGGCCAGCCCCAGCATTTT. V gene TRBV7-3 combines with J gene TRBJ1-5; D call uncertain. The CDR3 has 13 amino acids. With 6 bases removed from V and 7 bases from J, the gap between germline ends came to 13 bases. Germline V gene sequence: CDR1 SGHTA, CDR2 FQGTGA.

This clonotype was found many times. The rearrangement joins TRBV16 to TRBJ2-5, with TRBD1 matching 10 bases. Germline CDR1 and CDR2: KGHSY and FQNENV. With 2 bases clipped from V and 4 bases from J, the junction kept 7 bases outside the gene matches. This CDR3 region has 16 residues. This CDR3 reads CASSQILTGGAETQYF. The CDR3 DNA reads as TGTGCCAGCAGCCAAATCCTGACAGGGGGCGCAGAGACCCAGTACTTC.

This clonotype was counted many times. This sequence joins TRBV20-1 and TRBJ2-7; D might be TRBD2 (6 bases). Germline CDR1 and CDR2: DFQATT and SNEGSKA (reference sequence). This CDR3 contains 13 residues. DNA for the CDR3: TGCAGGGCCCGGGACTCCCGGAGGGACGAGCAGTACTTC. This gives the protein CRARDSRRDEQYF.

This clonotype was counted many times. This rearrangement joins TRBV7-8 to TRBJ1-5, with D unclear. Trimming removed 0 bases from V and 0 bases from J, with 6 bases in between. The CDR3 runs to 15 residues. Per the germline V gene, CDR1 is SGHVS and CDR2 is FQNEAQ. The CDR3, as DNA: TGTGCCAGCAGCTTAGCGACGGCTAGCAATCAGCCCCAGCATTTT. Protein sequence: CASSLATASNQPQHF.

This sequence joins TRBV12-2 and TRBJ2-3. TRBV12-2 is recorded as a pseudogene. The CDR3 extends over 15 amino acids. CDR3 amino acids: CASRLAGLGTDKQYF. CDR3 bases: TGTGCAAGTCGCTTAGCCGGCCTGGGCACAGATAAGCAGTATTTT.

This clonotype appeared many times. The chain recombines TRBV14 with TRBJ1-1, with D perhaps matching TRBD1 (5 bases). The CDR3 has 16 residues. The V and J ends lost 4 bases and 5 bases respectively, with 20 bases between them. From germline, CDR1 is SGHDN and CDR2 FVKESK. The CDR3 loop reads CASSPRTGVVFTEAFF. The CDR3 bases are TGTGCCAGCAGCCCAAGGACGGGGGTAGTCTTTACTGAAGCTTTCTTT.

This clonotype was recorded at least ten times. V and J are TRBV12-3 or TRBV12-4 and TRBJ1-5, with D unresolved. The CDR3 has 14 amino acids. Trimming pared 4 bases from V and 6 bases from J, leaving 13 bases between. CDR3 sequence reads: CASSSGRVLQPQHF. The CDR3 DNA reads TGTGCCAGCAGTTCCGGCCGAGTCCTTCAGCCCCAGCATTTT.

This chain connects TRBV19 to TRBJ2-1; 8 bases match TRBD2. The CDR3 sequence is 15 residues long. Germline CDR1 LNHDA, CDR2 SQIVND (reference sequence). V lost 10 bases and J lost 7; bases outside the gene matches: 15. The CDR3 nucleotides read TGTGCCACCAAAGTCGGGACTAGAACGGGGAATGAGCAGTTCTTC. Its translation is CATKVGTRTGNEQFF.

A few counts support this clonotype. J is TRBJ1-1 and V is TRBV5-6; TRBD1 matches 11 bases. V shed 4 bases, J shed 6 bases, and the junction held 5 bases outside the gene matches. The CDR3 has 14 residues. Germline values: CDR1 SGHDT, CDR2 YYEEEE. CDR3 nucleotides: TGTGCCAGCAGCCCGGGACAGGGGGTCGCTGAAGCTTTCTTT. It yields the protein CASSPGQGVAEAFF.

About this clonotype itself: This could be a read error, since a much larger clone is one nucleotide away. This rearrangement joins TRBV7-9 to TRBJ2-5; unclear D gene. Looked up from germline, CDR1 is SEHNR and CDR2 is FQNEAQ (reference sequence). The CDR3 totals 13 residues. Trimming removed 6 bases at V and 6 bases at J, with 14 bases between. The CDR3 is CASRHLVEKTQYF. The DNA of the CDR3 is TGTGCCAGCAGACATCTGGTGGAGAAGACCCAGTACTTC.

This clonotype was counted many times. The V gene is TRBV5-1, the J gene TRBJ1-1; weak D call: TRBD1 (6 bases). CDR1 is SGHRS, CDR2 YFSETQ, per germline. V was cut by 5 bases and J by 11 bases, with 13 bases left in between. This CDR3 has 11 amino acids. For the CDR3, the DNA is TGCGCCAGCAGTGAACAGGGAAGTGCTTTCTTT. Its translation: CASSEQGSAFF.

This clonotype occurred many times. This rearrangement joins TRBV6-5 to TRBJ2-5, with D perhaps matching TRBD2 (6 bases). Germline assignment: CDR1 MNHEY and CDR2 SVGAGI. Deletions cut 10 bases from V and 3 bases from J, with 15 bases between. This CDR3 is built from 13 residues. CDR3 in DNA: TGTGCCACGGAAGGGACTGAGGAAGAGACCCAGTACTTC. Translated, it gives CATEGTEEETQYF.

This clonotype was seen only a few times. The chain employs TRBV5-5 and TRBJ2-3; 15 bases fit TRBD2. CDR1 is SGHKS, CDR2 YYEKEE, per germline (reference sequence). This CDR3 comprises 18 residues. Germline trimming cut 0 bases from V and 6 bases from J; bases unmatched to any gene: 8. The CDR3: CASSLEGLAGGFGDTQYF. The DNA of the CDR3 is TGTGCCAGCAGCTTGGAAGGACTAGCGGGGGGGTTCGGTGATACGCAGTATTTT.

This chain joins TRBV18 and TRBJ1-1; a possible D gene is TRBD1 (6 bases). The CDR3 covers 14 residues. V lost 3 bases to trimming and J lost 6 bases, with 14 bases between them. CDR1 and CDR2 (germline): KGHSH, LQKENI. CDR3: CASSPEGGGPEAFF. The CDR3, as DNA: TGTGCCAGCTCACCTGAAGGAGGGGGGCCTGAAGCTTTCTTT.

This clonotype showed up many times. The genes are TRBV29-1 and TRBJ2-7, with D possibly being TRBD1 or TRBD2 (5 bases each). V gave up 4 bases and J gave up 0 bases, with 10 bases separating them. Germline values: CDR1 SQVTM, CDR2 ANQGSEA. This CDR3 region has 13 residues. The CDR3 region has the DNA TGCAGCGTTGGAGGGGAAAACTCCTACGAGCAGTACTTC. Amino acids: CSVGGENSYEQYF.

The gene calls are TRBV14 and TRBJ2-7, with TRBD1 matching over 8 bases. Trimming took 0 bases from V and 6 from J; bases not matched to a gene: 4. Per germline, CDR1 SGHDN and CDR2 FVKESK. The length of the CDR3 is 14 residues. The CDR3 region is CASSQDNRGIEQYF. The CDR3, as DNA: TGTGCCAGCAGCCAAGACAACAGGGGGATCGAGCAGTACTTC.

The rearrangement uses TRBV7-9 and TRBJ2-3; D is unresolved. The CDR3 runs 15 residues. Trimming removed 4 bases from V and 6 bases from J, with 17 bases in between. Germline V gene lookup returns CDR1 SEHNR and CDR2 FQNEAQ (reference sequence). The CDR3 DNA reads TGTGCCAGCAGCTCTTTCGGGCTGGGGTCGGATACGCAGTATTTT. Amino acid sequence: CASSSFGLGSDTQYF.